The present T cell receptor beta chain was sequenced within a study of blood T cell repertoires in COVID-19. Turning to the study itself: COVID-19 samples collected from the United States, Italy and Spain covered acute and convalescent phases. The analysed material was cDNA or gDNA that came from T cells, B-cell-depleted T cells, or PBMCs.

This CDR3 has 13 amino acids. Unmatched junction bases numbered 4, after V lost 7 bases and J lost 7 bases. Germline V gene lookup returns CDR1 MNHEY and CDR2 SVGAGI. Ages ranged from about 18 to 100 years, with residence in about two dozen US areas. In the source study's methods: For nucleated cells, counts were estimated from reference gene primer amplification. Some clones are missing from TCRdb's copy, which holds only in-frame ones; the method was immunoSEQ multiplex PCR. Clone size and V and J calls were adopted from that table, with D and trimming inferred from the DNA. In the table there are fewer than 500,000 clones, nearly 90% of which are singletons.

V gene TRBV6-5 combines with J gene TRBJ2-1; 10 nucleotides agree with TRBD2. The specimen was PBMCs or T cells enriched from blood (not recorded which). This receptor was taken from a woman younger than 30 with acute COVID-19. The CDR3 spells CASTSGGSNEQFF. In DNA form, the CDR3 reads TGTGCCAGCACTAGCGGGGGCTCAAATGAGCAGTTCTTC.